The 7 T cell receptor beta chains below come from one sample, sequenced in a study of blood T cell repertoires in COVID-19. The data were produced by immunoSEQ multiplex PCR, yet TCRdb's version contains in-frame clones alone and is incomplete. The data show about 290,000 clones, just under 90% seen once. Sequencing was performed on peripheral blood. Receptor source: a woman aged 30 to 39 with COVID-19, enrolled during active disease.

The chain carries TRBV11-2 and TRBJ1-2; 7 positions agree with TRBD1. This CDR3 has 15 amino acids. The germline gives CDR1 SGHAT, CDR2 FQNNGV. The J segment lost 8 bases and the V segment lost 5 bases, leaving 14 bases of the junction unmatched. Here the CDR3 DNA reads TGTGCCAGCAGCCTAGGTGGGACAGTCTCCATAGGCTACACCTTC. Residues: CASSLGGTVSIGYTF. Full variable domain (outside the CDR3, taken from reference TRBV11-2 and TRBJ1-2): EAGVAQSPRYKIIEKRQSVAFWCNPISGHATLYWYQQILGQGPKLLIQFQNNGVVDDSQLPKDRFSAERLKGVDSTLKIQPAKLEDSAVYLCASSLGGTVSIGYTFGSGTRLTVV.

The J gene is TRBJ1-6, the V gene TRBV7-8; D possibly corresponds to TRBD1 (5 bases). Germline V gene lookup returns CDR1 SGHVS and CDR2 FQNEAQ. The CDR3 contains 18 residues. Trimming pared 1 base from V and 0 bases from J, leaving 13 bases between. Here the CDR3 DNA reads TGTGCCAGCAGCTTAGTGGCCAGGGAAGTCTCCTATAATTCACCCCTCCACTTT. As protein: CASSLVAREVSYNSPLHF.

The V call is TRBV18, the J call TRBJ1-1, with TRBD1 matching over 7 bases. With V trimmed by 9 bases and J by 4 bases, 5 bases remained unmatched. The CDR3 is 12 amino acids. From germline, CDR1 is KGHSH and CDR2 LQKENI. CDR3 nucleotides: TGTGCCAGTACTGAGGGGGCCACTGAAGCTTTCTTT. It is translated as CASTEGATEAFF.

The chain links TRBV4-1 to TRBJ2-1, with 10 bases aligning to TRBD2. V gave up 2 bases and J gave up 4 bases; unmatched junction bases: 11. Germline V lookup: CDR1 MGHRA, CDR2 YSYEKL. CDR3 length equals 18 residues. This chain's CDR3 is CASSQYLAGAQPYNEQFF. The CDR3 region has the DNA TGCGCCAGCAGCCAATATCTAGCGGGGGCCCAACCTTACAATGAGCAGTTCTTC.

This clone was seen a few times. The rearrangement joins TRBV10-2 to TRBJ1-2; the match to TRBD1 covers 11 bases. The CDR3 contains 11 residues. The J segment lost 6 bases and the V segment lost 11 bases, leaving 2 bases of the junction unmatched. Germline CDR1 WSHSY, CDR2 SAAADI. The CDR3 here is CAGQGADGYTF. The DNA for the CDR3 is TGCGCCGGACAGGGGGCGGATGGCTACACCTTC.

The chain uses TRBV5-4 and TRBJ1-2; TRBD1 might be the D (5 bases). This CDR3 region has 14 residues. Per the germline V gene, CDR1 is SGHNT and CDR2 is YYREEE (reference sequence). Trimming left V 4 bases short and J 0 bases short, with 10 bases between. CDR3 coding DNA: TGTGCCAGCAGCCCAGGGTCCGCTAACTATGGCTACACCTTC. As protein: CASSPGSANYGYTF.

The chain has TRBV28 and TRBJ1-2, with 8 bases matching TRBD1. The CDR3 runs to 14 residues. J lost 4 bases, V lost 5 bases, and 6 bases had no gene match. CDR1 is MDHEN, CDR2 SYDVKM, per germline. For the CDR3, the DNA is TGTGCCAGCAGTACCGGACAGGGTGCCTATGGCTACACCTTC. Translating it yields CASSTGQGAYGYTF.